The entry below describes one T cell receptor beta chain. The target antigen is unknown. These data originate in a study of T cell responses to AZD1222 COVID-19 vaccine. The length of the CDR3 is 14 residues. CDR1 and CDR2 from the germline V gene are SGHVS and FQNEAQ. V lost 3 bases to trimming and J lost 5 bases; unmatched junction nucleotides: 3. Pooled in the analysis were second doses at about 4 or about 12 weeks. Assay: immunoSEQ multiplex PCR; the TCRdb copy retains only in-frame clones and omits some. The sample shows about 140,000 clones, roughly 90% of them seen only once. Notes on the study in general: Vaccine-related CD4 TCRs covered spike, predominating at 160-218 and 743-854.

The input for sequencing was peripheral blood, taken 28 days after the second AZD1222 dose. V and J are TRBV7-8 and TRBJ2-7, with 11 bases aligning to TRBD1. The clonotype was recovered from an adult who received the AZD1222 COVID-19 vaccine. The CDR3 DNA follows: TGTGCCAGCAGCTTCGGGACAGGGGGTGACGAGCAGTACTTC. Translation: CASSFGTGGDEQYF.